These 14 T cell receptor beta chains came from one sample sequenced in a study of cytomegalovirus exposure and HLA in healthy donors. Amplification used 60 Vbeta primers and 13 Jbeta primers. TCRdb keeps only in-frame clones here, not all; method: immunoSEQ multiplex PCR. The sample records 200,000 or so clones, 82% being singletons. The sample was PBMCs. The source is a boy under 10 years old in good health and CMV-seronegative.

The chain links TRBV2 to TRBJ1-1, with D possibly TRBD1 on 5 matching bases. Germline CDR1 is SNHLY and CDR2 is FYNNEI. CDR3 size: 14 residues. The V and J ends lost 6 bases and 7 bases respectively, with 18 bases between them. This chain's CDR3 is CASRVELGQSEAFF. DNA for the CDR3: TGTGCCAGCAGAGTTGAGTTAGGACAAAGTGAAGCTTTCTTT.

The chain couples TRBV7-9 to TRBJ1-1, with D possibly being TRBD1 (6 bases). V lost 1 base and J 10 bases, leaving 13 bases between the germline ends. From germline, CDR1 is SEHNR and CDR2 FQNEAQ (reference sequence). This CDR3 contains 13 residues. The chain's CDR3 is CASSLGPGDRAFF. In nucleotides, the CDR3 is TGTGCCAGCAGCTTAGGGCCAGGGGATAGAGCTTTCTTT.

The gene calls are TRBV11-2 and TRBJ2-3; D possibly corresponds to TRBD2 (6 bases). Trimming removed 4 bases at V and 6 bases at J, with 14 bases between. This CDR3 comprises 14 residues. The germline V gene has CDR1 SGHAT and CDR2 FQNNGV. The CDR3 protein is CASSSLGGMDTQYF. For the CDR3, the DNA is TGTGCCAGCAGCTCTCTAGGAGGGATGGATACGCAGTATTTT.

The chain joins TRBV4-1 to TRBJ2-5; TRBD2 might be the D (5 bases). The germline gives CDR1 MGHRA, CDR2 YSYEKL. The CDR3 is made up of 15 amino acids. Trimming cost V 0 bases and J 5 bases, with 13 bases left between them. CDR3 sequence (DNA): TGCGCCAGCAGCCAAGAAGCTCATTCGGGGGAGACCCAGTACTTC. Encoded protein: CASSQEAHSGETQYF.

The genes are TRBV18 and TRBJ1-2; D remains ambiguous. The CDR3 contains 13 residues. The V and J ends lost 6 bases and 6 bases respectively, with 14 bases between them. Per the germline V gene, CDR1 is KGHSH and CDR2 is LQKENI. The CDR3 DNA is TGTGCCAGCTCCCAACTGGGAGAGGATGGCTACACCTTC. Translation: CASSQLGEDGYTF.

This clone occurred once. The V and J genes are TRBV20-1 and TRBJ2-3; D gene unclear. Trimming left V 8 bases short and J 7 bases short, with 13 bases between. The CDR3 contains 11 residues. Germline values: CDR1 DFQATT, CDR2 SNEGSKA (reference sequence). CDR3 sequence (DNA): TGCAGTACGGCGGATTCTTATACGCAGTATTTT. Translated, it gives CSTADSYTQYF.

The chain couples TRBV7-9 to TRBJ1-3; no reliable D call. From germline, CDR1 is SEHNR and CDR2 FQNEAQ (reference sequence). V lost 3 bases, J lost 8 bases, and 11 bases lay in between. There are 13 residues in the CDR3. CDR3 amino acids: CASSFPFGDTIYF. The CDR3 DNA sequence: TGTGCCAGCAGCTTCCCCTTCGGGGACACCATATATTTT.

The chain is built from TRBV25-1 and TRBJ2-2, with D possibly TRBD2 on 6 matching bases. Per the germline V gene, CDR1 is MGHDK and CDR2 is SYGVNS. This CDR3 has 12 amino acids. The V gene lost 6 bases and the J gene lost 4 bases, with 6 bases spanning the gap. The CDR3 region is CASRGGTGELFF. CDR3 DNA sequence: TGTGCCAGCAGGGGGGGCACCGGGGAGCTGTTTTTT. Full variable domain (outside the CDR3, taken from reference TRBV25-1 and TRBJ2-2): EADIYQTPRYLVIGTGKKITLECSQTMGHDKMYWYQQDPGMELHLIHYSYGVNSTEKGDLSSESTVSRIRTEHFPLTLESARPSHTSQYLCASRGGTGELFFGEGSRLTVL.

The chain is built from TRBV7-2 and TRBJ2-2, with TRBD1 as a possible D gene (6 bases). This CDR3 is built from 13 residues. Deletions cut 4 bases from V and 7 bases from J, with 10 bases between. Per germline, CDR1 SGHTA and CDR2 FQGNSA. The CDR3 spells CASSSTTGGELFF. Written as DNA, the CDR3 is TGTGCCAGCAGCTCGACGACAGGCGGGGAGCTGTTTTTT.

The chain combines TRBV18 with TRBJ1-2; 12 positions match TRBD1. Germline-derived CDR1 and CDR2 are KGHSH and LQKENI. The CDR3 sequence is 17 residues long. J gave up 3 bases and V 4 bases, and 9 bases lay outside the gene matches. The CDR3 here is CASSQRDRGPTDYGYTF. In DNA, the CDR3 is TGTGCCAGCTCACAACGGGACAGGGGGCCTACGGACTATGGCTACACCTTC.

This chain joins TRBV4-3 and TRBJ2-7; TRBD2 might be the D (5 bases). V dropped 4 bases and J dropped 6 bases, with 13 bases sitting between them. CDR1 and CDR2 from the germline V gene are LGHNA and YSLEER. The CDR3 consists of 13 residues. The CDR3: CASSLHRSGEQYF. The CDR3 nucleotides are TGCGCCAGCAGCCTACATAGGAGCGGCGAGCAGTACTTC.

This chain uses TRBV6-5 with TRBJ1-2; D gene uncertain. The CDR3 spans 16 residues. Trimming took off 0 bases at V and 8 bases at J, with 19 bases between the two ends. Looked up from germline, CDR1 is MNHEY and CDR2 is SVGAGI. The CDR3: CASSYSIFPLGEGYTF. The CDR3 nucleotides are TGTGCCAGCAGTTACTCGATATTTCCCTTGGGAGAGGGCTACACCTTC.

J is TRBJ2-1 and V is TRBV4-2, with 10 bases that match TRBD2. Trimming removed 4 bases from V and 4 bases from J; junction bases left unmatched: 4. Germline V gene sequence: CDR1 LGHNA, CDR2 YNFKEQ. The CDR3 contains 15 residues. CDR3 coding DNA: TGTGCCAGCAGCCCCCCTAGCGGGGGTTACAATGAGCAGTTCTTC. Translating gives CASSPPSGGYNEQFF.

The gene calls are TRBV7-2 and TRBJ1-3; maybe TRBD1 (5 bases). V was shortened by 5 bases and J by 4 bases, with 15 bases between the two germline ends. The CDR3 runs to 15 residues. Germline-derived CDR1 and CDR2 are SGHTA and FQGNSA. Here the CDR3 DNA reads TGTGCCAGCAGCCCACTTGGGCAGGGCGGAAACACCATATATTTT. It codes for CASSPLGQGGNTIYF.